The rows below give T cell receptor beta chains drawn from one sample of a study of blood T cell repertoires in COVID-19. Libraries were prepared by immunoSEQ multiplex PCR; TCRdb keeps only in-frame clonotypes and omits some of them. This table holds under 110,000 clones, 71% found once. The source material was peripheral blood. Source of these receptors: a human donor with acute or convalescent COVID-19. The donor label of this sample is uncertain. CDR3s include the opening cysteine and the closing phenylalanine or tryptophan. A D gene is named only where the DNA matches it firmly. Clone size is shown for a subset of rows, as once, few, many or a class of expanded clone.

j_call	d_call	clone_size	v_call	cdr3_aa	cdr3_nt
TRBJ1-5	.	.	TRBV2	CASSGQNNQPQHF	TGTGCCAGCAGTGGACAGAACAATCAGCCCCAGCATTTT
TRBJ2-7	.	.	TRBV27	CASRFRDGSSYEQYF	TGTGCCAGCAGGTTCCGGGACGGGAGCTCCTACGAGCAGTACTTC
TRBJ2-1	TRBD2	.	TRBV24-1	CATSDTASGRWNEQFF	TGTGCCACCAGTGATACGGCTAGCGGGCGATGGAATGAGCAGTTCTTC
TRBJ1-1	.	.	TRBV28	CASSSWDTTNTEAFF	TGTGCCAGCAGTTCCTGGGACACCACGAACACTGAAGCTTTCTTT
TRBJ1-5	.	.	TRBV19	CAVGDRHEPQHF	TGTGCCGTGGGCGACAGGCATGAGCCCCAGCATTTT
TRBJ2-2	.	many	TRBV28	CASFGTGELFF	TGTGCCAGCTTCGGCACCGGGGAGCTGTTTTTT
TRBJ2-6	TRBD2	.	TRBV3-1/TRBV3-2	CASSQGSGGSGANVLTF	TGTGCCAGCAGCCAAGGTTCGGGGGGCTCTGGGGCCAACGTCCTGACTTTC
TRBJ2-3	TRBD1	.	TRBV11-2	CASSLKFLQGATVADTQYF	TGTGCCAGCAGCTTAAAGTTCCTACAGGGGGCTACGGTAGCAGATACGCAGTATTTT
TRBJ1-3	.	.	TRBV28	CASSLVRLSGNTIYF	TGTGCCAGCAGTTTGGTGAGGCTCTCTGGAAACACCATATATTTT
TRBJ2-5	TRBD1	.	TRBV27	CASSPWTGGSQETQYF	TGTGCCAGCAGTCCTTGGACAGGGGGCTCCCAAGAGACCCAGTACTTC
TRBJ1-5	TRBD1	.	TRBV4-2	CASSHLDRGSNQPQHF	TGTGCCAGCAGCCACCTCGACAGGGGAAGCAATCAGCCCCAGCATTTT
TRBJ2-6	TRBD1	few	TRBV5-1	CASQRQGEYGANVLTF	TGCGCCAGCCAACGACAGGGGGAATACGGGGCCAACGTCCTGACTTTC
TRBJ1-1	TRBD1	.	TRBV2	CASRVQGGNTEAFF	TGTGCCAGCAGAGTCCAGGGGGGCAACACTGAAGCTTTCTTT
TRBJ2-7	TRBD2	.	TRBV4-1	CASSSQPGLAGGQYEQYF	TGCGCCAGCAGCTCCCAGCCCGGACTAGCGGGGGGGCAGTACGAGCAGTACTTC